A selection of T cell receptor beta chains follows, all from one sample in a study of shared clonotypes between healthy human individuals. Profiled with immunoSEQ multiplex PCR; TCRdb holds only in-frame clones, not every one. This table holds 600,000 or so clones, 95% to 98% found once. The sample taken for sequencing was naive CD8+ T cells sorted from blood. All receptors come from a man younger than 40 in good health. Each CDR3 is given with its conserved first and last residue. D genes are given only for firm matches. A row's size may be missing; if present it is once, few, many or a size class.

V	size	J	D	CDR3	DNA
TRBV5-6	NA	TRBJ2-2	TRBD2	CASSSRGSLNTGELFF	TGTGCCAGCAGCTCTCGCGGGAGCCTGAACACCGGGGAGCTGTTTTTT
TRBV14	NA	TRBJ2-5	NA	CASSHKSMLETQYF	TGTGCCAGCAGCCACAAAAGTATGCTCGAGACCCAGTACTTC
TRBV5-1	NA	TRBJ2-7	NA	CASRASTYEQYF	TGCGCCAGCCGGGCTTCCACCTACGAGCAGTACTTC
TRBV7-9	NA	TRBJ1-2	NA	CASSPSLLYGYTF	TGTGCCAGCAGCCCGTCACTACTATATGGCTACACCTTC
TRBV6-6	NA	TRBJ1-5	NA	CASSYSSMDQPQHF	TGTGCCAGCAGTTACTCGTCTATGGATCAGCCCCAGCATTTT
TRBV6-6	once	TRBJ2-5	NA	CASSYGERDEETQYF	TGTGCCAGCAGTTACGGTGAGAGGGATGAAGAGACCCAGTACTTC
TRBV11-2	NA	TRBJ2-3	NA	CASSAWTDLLVDTQYF	TGTGCCAGCAGCGCATGGACTGACCTGTTGGTAGATACGCAGTATTTT
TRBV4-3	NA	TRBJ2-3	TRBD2	CASSQDQTSGMRTDTQYF	TGCGCCAGCAGCCAAGACCAGACTAGCGGGATGCGGACAGATACGCAGTATTTT
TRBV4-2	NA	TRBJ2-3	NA	CASSQVLGGTQYF	TGTGCCAGCAGCCAAGTTCTAGGTGGTACGCAGTATTTT
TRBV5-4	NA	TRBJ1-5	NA	CATKMAYSNQPQHF	TGTGCCACCAAAATGGCCTATAGCAATCAGCCCCAGCATTTT
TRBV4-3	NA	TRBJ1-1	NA	CASSQDIALNTEAFF	TGCGCCAGCAGCCAAGATATCGCGCTGAACACTGAAGCTTTCTTT
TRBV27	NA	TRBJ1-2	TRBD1	CASSGTGPYGYTF	TGTGCCAGCAGTGGGACAGGGCCTTATGGCTACACCTTC
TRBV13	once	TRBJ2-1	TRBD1	CASSTGTGDEQFF	TGTGCCAGCAGCACCGGGACAGGGGATGAGCAGTTCTTC
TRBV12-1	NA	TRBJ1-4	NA	CASSSGTGERATNEKLFF	TGTGCCAGCAGCTCCGGGACAGGGGAGAGGGCAACTAATGAAAAACTGTTTTTT
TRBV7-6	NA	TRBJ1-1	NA	CASSHEAGDLNTEAFF	TGTGCCAGCAGCCATGAGGCAGGGGACCTGAACACTGAAGCTTTCTTT
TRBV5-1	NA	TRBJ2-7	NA	CASNPSDRPAYEQYF	TGCGCCAGCAACCCGTCAGACAGGCCAGCCTACGAGCAGTACTTC
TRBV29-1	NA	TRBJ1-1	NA	CSARKSNTEAFF	TGCAGCGCTCGGAAATCGAACACTGAAGCTTTCTTT
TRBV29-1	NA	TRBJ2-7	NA	CSVEVRTGPIYEQYF	TGCAGCGTTGAAGTAAGAACGGGACCGATCTACGAGCAGTACTTC
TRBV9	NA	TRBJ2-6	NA	CASSTHGGTGANVLTF	TGTGCCAGCAGCACTCACGGAGGGACTGGGGCCAACGTCCTGACTTTC
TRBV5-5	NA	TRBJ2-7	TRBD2	CASSWGSPTRLAGDKYEQYF	TGTGCCAGCAGCTGGGGCAGCCCAACGAGGCTAGCGGGAGACAAATACGAGCAGTACTTC
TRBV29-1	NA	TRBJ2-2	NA	CSVEQNTGELFF	TGCAGCGTTGAACAGAACACCGGGGAGCTGTTTTTT
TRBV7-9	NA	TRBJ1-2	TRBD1	CASSPTGQGDYGYTF	TGTGCCAGCAGCCCCACCGGACAGGGGGACTATGGCTACACCTTC
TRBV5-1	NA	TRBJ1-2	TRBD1	CASSPRQGPSNGYTF	TGCGCCAGCAGCCCGCGACAGGGCCCGTCAAATGGCTACACCTTC
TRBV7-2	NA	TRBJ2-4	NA	CASSAQGQDPKNIQYF	TGTGCCAGCAGCGCACAGGGTCAAGATCCTAAAAACATTCAGTACTTC
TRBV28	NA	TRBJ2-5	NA	CASLGHYQETQYF	TGTGCCAGCTTGGGACACTATCAAGAGACCCAGTACTTC
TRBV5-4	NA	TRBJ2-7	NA	CASSPSVGATDEQYF	TGTGCCAGCAGCCCCTCTGTGGGGGCAACGGACGAGCAGTACTTC
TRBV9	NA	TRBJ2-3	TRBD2	CASSYGTTDTDTQYF	TGTGCCAGCAGCTACGGGACTACAGACACAGATACGCAGTATTTT
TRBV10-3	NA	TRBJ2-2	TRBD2	CAISHPSGLAGGLNTGELFF	TGTGCCATCAGCCACCCCTCGGGACTAGCGGGAGGGCTGAACACCGGGGAGCTGTTTTTT
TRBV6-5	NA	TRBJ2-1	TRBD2	CASKPASGAYNEQFF	TGTGCCAGCAAACCCGCTAGCGGGGCCTACAATGAGCAGTTCTTC